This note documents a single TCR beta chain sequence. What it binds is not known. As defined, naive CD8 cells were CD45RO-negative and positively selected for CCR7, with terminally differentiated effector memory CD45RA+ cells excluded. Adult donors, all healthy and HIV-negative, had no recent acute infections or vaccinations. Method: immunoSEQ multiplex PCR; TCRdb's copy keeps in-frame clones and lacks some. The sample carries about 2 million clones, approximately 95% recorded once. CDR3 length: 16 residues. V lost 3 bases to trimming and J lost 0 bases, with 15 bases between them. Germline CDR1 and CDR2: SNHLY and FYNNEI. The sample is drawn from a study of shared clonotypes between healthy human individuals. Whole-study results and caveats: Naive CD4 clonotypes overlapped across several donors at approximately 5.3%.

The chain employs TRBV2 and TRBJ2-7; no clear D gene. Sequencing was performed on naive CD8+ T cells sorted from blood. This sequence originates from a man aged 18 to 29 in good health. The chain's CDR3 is CASSDYQISSSYEQYF. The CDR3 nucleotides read TGTGCCAGCAGTGATTATCAGATTTCAAGCTCCTACGAGCAGTACTTC.